One sample yielded the 18 T cell receptor beta chains listed below, sequenced in a study of regulatory and conventional T cells in RAG deficiency. Blood CD4+ CD25-low CD127-high conventional T cells supplied the genomic DNA template. Clones were read by immunoSEQ multiplex PCR, and TCRdb kept only the in-frame ones, dropping some. Of about 46,000 clones in the sample, about nine tenths were seen once. These records were also assigned to another study, of regulatory T cells. Per that paper: Amplification used 52 TRBV primers and 13 TRBJ primers.

Sequenced sample: CD4+ effector T cells sorted from blood. These receptors were obtained from a human donor in good health.

The V and J genes are TRBV28 and TRBJ1-5, with TRBD1 matching over 9 bases. Germline CDR1 and CDR2: MDHEN and SYDVKM. The CDR3 runs to 15 residues. V was clipped by 5 bases and J by 1 base; unmatched bases: 3. The CDR3 spells CASSQTGGSNQPQHF. The CDR3 DNA reads TGTGCCAGCAGTCAGACAGGGGGGAGCAATCAGCCCCAGCATTTT.

This clone was counted between two and nine times. The chain has TRBV7-9 and TRBJ1-3; 8 bases fit TRBD1. J gave up 2 bases and V 5 bases, and 8 bases lay outside the gene matches. Germline CDR1 is SEHNR and CDR2 is FQNEAQ (reference sequence). This CDR3 region has 16 residues. The CDR3 spells CASSQPRGLPGNTIYF. The DNA of the CDR3 is TGTGCCAGCAGCCAACCCAGGGGGCTCCCTGGAAACACCATATATTTT.

The chain is built from TRBV2 and TRBJ2-5; 12 nucleotides line up with TRBD2. Germline V gene lookup returns CDR1 SNHLY and CDR2 FYNNEI. Trimming at V came to 2 bases and at J to 5 bases, leaving 12 bases not matched to a gene. CDR3 length: 18 amino acids. The CDR3 sequence is CASSEIKSSGRAGETQYF. The DNA of the CDR3 is TGTGCCAGCAGTGAAATCAAGTCTAGCGGGAGGGCCGGGGAGACCCAGTACTTC.

This chain uses TRBV6-6 with TRBJ2-1; 8 nucleotides match TRBD2. Looked up from germline, CDR1 is MNHNY and CDR2 is SVGAGI (reference sequence). The CDR3 totals 15 residues. V lost 4 bases and J lost 3; bases outside the gene matches: 5. The CDR3 region has the DNA TGTGCCAGCAGTTCGGGGGGGGCGGGCTACAATGAGCAGTTCTTC. Translating it yields CASSSGGAGYNEQFF.

The V call is TRBV27, the J call TRBJ1-2, with D possibly matching TRBD1 (5 bases). The CDR3 loop spans 14 amino acids. CDR1 MNHEY and CDR2 SMNVEV come from the germline V gene (reference sequence). V gave up 3 bases and J gave up 0 bases, with 8 bases separating them. The CDR3 reads CASSFRGSNYGYTF. CDR3 nucleotide sequence: TGTGCCAGCAGTTTTCGGGGCTCTAACTATGGCTACACCTTC.

This sequence joins TRBV2 and TRBJ1-4; D gene ambiguous. The germline V gene has CDR1 SNHLY and CDR2 FYNNEI. The germline V and J ends were trimmed by 6 bases and 4 bases, with 9 bases remaining between them. The CDR3 contains 13 residues. This CDR3 reads CASRAEVNEKLFF. CDR3 coding DNA: TGTGCCAGCAGGGCTGAGGTTAATGAAAAACTGTTTTTT.

This sequence joins TRBV19 and TRBJ2-7, with D perhaps given as TRBD1 or TRBD2 (5 bases each). Germline V gene sequence: CDR1 LNHDA, CDR2 SQIVND (reference sequence). This CDR3 comprises 17 residues. V lost 5 bases, J lost 4 bases, and 24 bases lay in between. CDR3 bases: TGTGCCAGTAGTCCTACGGCAGGGACCCTCAAGGGGTACGAGCAGTACTTC. This sequence encodes CASSPTAGTLKGYEQYF.

The rearrangement uses TRBV23-1 and TRBJ2-1; 9 nucleotides align to TRBD2. TRBV23-1 is placed among ORFs of uncertain function. Trimming removed 3 bases from V and 3 bases from J; junction bases left unmatched: 18. The CDR3 is 20 residues long. This chain's CDR3 is CASSHCVGREGLVHYNEQFF. The CDR3 region has the DNA TGCGCCAGCAGTCACTGCGTGGGGCGGGAGGGCCTGGTTCACTACAATGAGCAGTTCTTC.

This chain connects TRBV5-1 to TRBJ1-3; possibly TRBD1 for D (6 bases). With 2 bases removed from V and 0 bases from J, the gap between germline ends came to 15 bases. Germline values: CDR1 SGHRS, CDR2 YFSETQ. CDR3 length: 17 residues. CDR3 DNA: TGCGCCAGCAGCTTCGGCGGAGGGGGGTTCTCTGGAAACACCATATATTTT. Encoded protein: CASSFGGGGFSGNTIYF.

CDR3 nucleotides: TGTGCCAGCTCACTAACCGACAGGGCTGACTATGGCTACACCTTC. It codes for CASSLTDRADYGYTF. V is TRBV18 and J is TRBJ1-2; the match to TRBD1 covers 7 bases. The V and J ends lost 4 bases and 3 bases, in that order; junction bases with no gene match: 8. Per germline, CDR1 KGHSH and CDR2 LQKENI. This CDR3 has 15 residues.

The V call is TRBV29-1, the J call TRBJ1-2; D is possibly TRBD1 (5 bases). CDR3 length: 12 amino acids. In germline, CDR1 is SQVTM, CDR2 ANQGSEA. V was pared by 4 bases and J by 8 bases, with 14 bases between. The CDR3 DNA is TGCAGCGTTGTCCAGGGACCGAACGGCTACACCTTC. Protein sequence: CSVVQGPNGYTF.

V usage is TRBV18 and J usage is TRBJ2-1; D gene uncertain. Germline V gene data show CDR1 as KGHSH and CDR2 as LQKENI. Deletions cut 1 base from V and 5 bases from J, with 6 bases between. This CDR3 contains 13 residues. This CDR3 reads CASSPQVDNEQFF. CDR3 sequence (DNA): TGTGCCAGCTCACCACAGGTGGACAATGAGCAGTTCTTC.

The genes are TRBV29-1 and TRBJ1-1; 7 bases fit TRBD1. Trimming cost V 7 bases and J 3 bases; bases outside gene matches: 11. CDR3 size: 14 residues. Germline V gene data show CDR1 as SQVTM and CDR2 as ANQGSEA. CDR3 bases: TGCAGCGCCGGTGGAGGGGGCTGGGACACTGAAGCTTTCTTT. Translating it yields CSAGGGGWDTEAFF.

This chain joins TRBV11-3 and TRBJ1-3, with a possible D match to TRBD1 (5 bases). The CDR3 runs to 14 residues. Per germline, CDR1 SGHNT and CDR2 YENEEA. The V gene lost 7 bases and the J gene lost 1 base, with 11 bases spanning the gap. CDR3 loop: CASKLQDSGNTIYF. As DNA, the CDR3 is TGTGCCAGCAAGTTACAGGATTCTGGAAACACCATATATTTT.

The chain joins TRBV6-4 to TRBJ1-5; perhaps TRBD1 as D (6 bases). Trimming shortened V by 4 bases and J by 6 bases, and 16 bases separated the two germline ends. The germline CDR1 and CDR2 sequences are MRHNA and SNTAGT. The CDR3 extends over 15 amino acids. CDR3 loop: CASSGEGGLGQPQHF. CDR3 nucleotides: TGTGCCAGCAGTGGGGAGGGGGGCCTCGGTCAGCCCCAGCATTTT.

The chain couples TRBV28 to TRBJ2-7; D remains ambiguous. The CDR3 sequence is 12 residues long. Germline V gene sequence: CDR1 MDHEN, CDR2 SYDVKM. V lost 6 bases and J lost 3, with 9 bases in between. In DNA, the CDR3 is TGTGCCAGCAGCAAAAGCCGCTACGAGCAGTACTTC. This sequence encodes CASSKSRYEQYF.

The CDR3 coding sequence is TGTGCCAGCAGTGATTCCGGACAGGGCGTTGGCTACGAGCAGTACTTC. Its protein is CASSDSGQGVGYEQYF. J is TRBJ2-7 and V is TRBV6-1; 8 bases line up with TRBD1. CDR3 size: 16 residues. Germline CDR1 MNHNS, CDR2 SASEGT. V was clipped by 3 bases and J by 3 bases; unmatched bases: 10.

CDR3 loop: CASSLKPTNEQYF. CDR3 nucleotides: TGTGCCAGCAGCCTCAAGCCCACCAACGAGCAGTACTTC. The rearrangement joins TRBV9 to TRBJ2-7; D not resolved. CDR1 is SGDLS, CDR2 YYNGEE, per germline. Trimming took off 4 bases at V and 5 bases at J, with 13 bases between the two ends. The CDR3 is 13 residues long.